The source of this TCR beta chain is a study of T-cell reconstitution after alpha-beta-depleted transplantation in children. Deletions cut 6 bases from V and 7 bases from J, with 15 bases between. The CDR3 loop spans 13 amino acids. Germline V gene data show CDR1 as MNHEY and CDR2 as SVGAGI. Preparation of the TCRbeta library involved a method that used unique molecular identifiers. TCRdb called the PCR reads again in MiXCR, with one record for every CDR3 protein. Of about 600,000 distinct CDR3 sequences listed, approximately 10% are singletons. This clonotype has a count of ten or more. The chain recombines TRBV6-5 with TRBJ1-1, with D possibly TRBD1 on 6 matching bases. The clonotype comes from a human donor who donated a stem cell graft to a child with acute myeloid leukemia. The sample here was PBMCs from the stem cell graft donor, taken from the stem cell graft. The CDR3 sequence is CASRPPGHFEAFF. CDR3 coding DNA: TGTGCCAGCAGGCCACCGGGACACTTTGAAGCTTTCTTT.